The sequence of this TCR beta chain was determined in a study of T-cell reconstitution after alpha-beta-depleted transplantation in children. Unique molecular identifiers were incorporated when the TCRbeta library was constructed. TCRdb passed the PCR reads through MiXCR, listing each CDR3 protein once. Counted here are over 400,000 distinct CDR3 sequences, around 46% occurring once; the ten biggest clones make up approximately 30%. This clonotype occurred many times. Its matching antigen is unknown. CDR3 length equals 16 residues. V lost 1 base and J lost 6, with 16 bases in between. Study observations and caveats: T cells produced anew were the main source of T-cell counts and diversity one year after transplant.

The clonotype comes from a girl aged 2 to 10 with aplastic anemia, due to receive a stem cell transplant. The chain joins TRBV12-3 or TRBV12-4 to TRBJ1-5, with D possibly matching TRBD1 (6 bases). Sequenced material: PBMCs, taken before TCRalphabeta/CD19-depleted stem cell transplant. The CDR3 DNA follows: TGTGCCAGCAGTTTAGGTACAGGGAGTAGGAGTCAGCCCCAGCATTTT. As protein: CASSLGTGSRSQPQHF.